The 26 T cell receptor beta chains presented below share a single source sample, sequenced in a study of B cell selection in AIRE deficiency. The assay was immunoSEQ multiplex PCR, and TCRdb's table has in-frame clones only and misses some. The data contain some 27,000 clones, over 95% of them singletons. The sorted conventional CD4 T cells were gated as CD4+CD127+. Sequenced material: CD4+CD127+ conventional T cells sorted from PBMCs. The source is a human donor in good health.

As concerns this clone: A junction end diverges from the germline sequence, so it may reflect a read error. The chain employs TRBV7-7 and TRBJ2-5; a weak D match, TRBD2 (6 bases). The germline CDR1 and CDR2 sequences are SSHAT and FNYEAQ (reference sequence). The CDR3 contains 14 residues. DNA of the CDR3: TGTGCTAGCAGTATCATGGGGGGCCAAGAGACCCAGTACTTC. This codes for CASSIMGGQETQYF.

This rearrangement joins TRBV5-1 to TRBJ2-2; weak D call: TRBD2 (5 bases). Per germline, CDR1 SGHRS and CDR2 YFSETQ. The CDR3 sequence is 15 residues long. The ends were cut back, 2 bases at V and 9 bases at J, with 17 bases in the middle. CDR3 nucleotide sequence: TGCGCCAGCAGCTTACTATCTTCAAGCGGCAGGGAGCTGTTTTTT. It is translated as CASSLLSSSGRELFF.

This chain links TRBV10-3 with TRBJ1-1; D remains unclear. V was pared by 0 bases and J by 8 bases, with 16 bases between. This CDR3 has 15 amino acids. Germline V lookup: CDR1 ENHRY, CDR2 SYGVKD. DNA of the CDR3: TGTGCCATCAGTGAGTCCGAGTTTGAGACTCTAGAAGCTTTCTTT. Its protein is CAISESEFETLEAFF.

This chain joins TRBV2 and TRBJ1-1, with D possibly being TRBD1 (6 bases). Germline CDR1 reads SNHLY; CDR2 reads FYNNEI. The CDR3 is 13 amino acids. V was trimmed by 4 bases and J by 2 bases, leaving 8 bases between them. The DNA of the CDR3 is TGTGCCAGCAGTGGACAGGTTAACACTGAAGCTTTCTTT. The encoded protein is CASSGQVNTEAFF.

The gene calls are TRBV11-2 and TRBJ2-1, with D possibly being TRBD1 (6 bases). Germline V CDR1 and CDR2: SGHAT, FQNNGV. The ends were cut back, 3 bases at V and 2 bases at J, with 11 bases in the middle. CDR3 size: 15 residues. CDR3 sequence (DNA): TGTGCCAGCAGCTTTAGACAGGAAACCTACAATGAGCAGTTCTTC. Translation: CASSFRQETYNEQFF.

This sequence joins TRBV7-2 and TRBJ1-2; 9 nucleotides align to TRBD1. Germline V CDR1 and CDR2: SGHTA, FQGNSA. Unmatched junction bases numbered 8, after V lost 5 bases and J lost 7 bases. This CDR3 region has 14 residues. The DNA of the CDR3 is TGTGCCAGCAGCACCCAGGGACAGGGTTTTGGCTACACCTTC. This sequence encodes CASSTQGQGFGYTF.

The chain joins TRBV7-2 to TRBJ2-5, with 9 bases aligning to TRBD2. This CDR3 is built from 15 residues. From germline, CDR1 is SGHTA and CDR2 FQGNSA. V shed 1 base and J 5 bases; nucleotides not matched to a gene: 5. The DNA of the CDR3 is TGTGCCAGCAGCTTAGGCGGGGGGGCAATTGAGACCCAGTACTTC. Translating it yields CASSLGGGAIETQYF.

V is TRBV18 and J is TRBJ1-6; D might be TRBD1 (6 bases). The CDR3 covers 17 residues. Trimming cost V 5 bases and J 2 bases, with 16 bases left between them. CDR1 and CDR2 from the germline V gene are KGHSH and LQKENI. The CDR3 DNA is TGTGCCAGCTCAGCCAACGCTGGACAGACCTATAATTCACCCCTCCACTTT. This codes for CASSANAGQTYNSPLHF.

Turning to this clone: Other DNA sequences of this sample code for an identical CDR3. Written as DNA, the CDR3 is TGCGCCAGCAGCTTGGCGACAGATACGCAGTATTTT. Amino acid sequence: CASSLATDTQYF. V is TRBV5-1 and J is TRBJ2-3; no clear D gene. CDR1 is SGHRS and CDR2 is YFSETQ in the germline V gene. V lost 0 bases and J lost 3, with 2 bases in between. CDR3 length: 12 amino acids.

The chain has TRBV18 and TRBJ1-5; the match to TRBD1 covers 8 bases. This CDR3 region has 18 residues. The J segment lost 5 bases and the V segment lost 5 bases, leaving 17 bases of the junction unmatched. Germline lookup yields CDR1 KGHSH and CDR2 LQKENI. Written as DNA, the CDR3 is TGTGCCAGCTCATCCAGGGGGCCAGCGGCAACAAGCGATCAGCCCCAGCATTTT. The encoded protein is CASSSRGPAATSDQPQHF.

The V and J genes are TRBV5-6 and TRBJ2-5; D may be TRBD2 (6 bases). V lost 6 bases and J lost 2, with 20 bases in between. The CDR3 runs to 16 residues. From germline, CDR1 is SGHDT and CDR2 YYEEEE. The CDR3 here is CASNLYGTGAQETQYF. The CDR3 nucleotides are TGTGCCAGCAACCTTTATGGTACGGGAGCTCAAGAGACCCAGTACTTC. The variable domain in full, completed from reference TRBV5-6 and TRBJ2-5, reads DAGVTQSPTHLIKTRGQQVTLRCSPKSGHDTVSWYQQALGQGPQFIFQYYEEEERQRGNFPDRFSGHQFPNYSSELNVNALLLGDSALYLCASNLYGTGAQETQYFGPGTRLLVL.

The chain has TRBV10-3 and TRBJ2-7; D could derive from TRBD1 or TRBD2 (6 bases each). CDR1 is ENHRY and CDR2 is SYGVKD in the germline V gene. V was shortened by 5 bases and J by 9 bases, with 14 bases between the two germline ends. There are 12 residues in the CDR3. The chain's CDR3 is CAISQTEGGQYF. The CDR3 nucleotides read TGTGCCATCAGTCAGACGGAGGGGGGGCAGTACTTC.

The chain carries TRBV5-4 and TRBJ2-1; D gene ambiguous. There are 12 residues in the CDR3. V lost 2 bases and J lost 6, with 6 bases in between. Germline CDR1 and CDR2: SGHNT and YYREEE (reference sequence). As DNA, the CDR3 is TGTGCCAGCAGCTTAAATCCCAATGAGCAGTTCTTC. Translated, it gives CASSLNPNEQFF.

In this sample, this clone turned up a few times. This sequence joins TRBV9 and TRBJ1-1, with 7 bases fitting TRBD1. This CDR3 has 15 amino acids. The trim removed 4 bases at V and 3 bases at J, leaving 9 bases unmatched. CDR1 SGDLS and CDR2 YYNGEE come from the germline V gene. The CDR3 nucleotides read TGTGCCAGCAGCTCTCGGACAGGCCTATACACTGAAGCTTTCTTT. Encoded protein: CASSSRTGLYTEAFF.

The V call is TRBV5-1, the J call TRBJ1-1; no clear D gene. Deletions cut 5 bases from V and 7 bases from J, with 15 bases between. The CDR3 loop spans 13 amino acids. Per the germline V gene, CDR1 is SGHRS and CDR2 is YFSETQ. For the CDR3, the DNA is TGCGCCAGCAGTGAATCCGGGCTCGATGAAGCTTTCTTT. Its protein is CASSESGLDEAFF.

The CDR3 coding sequence is TGCAGTGCTCACCGGGCCCCCGAAGCTTTCTTT. Amino acids: CSAHRAPEAFF. This chain uses TRBV20-1 with TRBJ1-1, with D unclear. This CDR3 spans 11 amino acids. Trimming cost V 5 bases and J 8 bases, with 12 bases left between them. The germline gives CDR1 DFQATT, CDR2 SNEGSKA (reference sequence).

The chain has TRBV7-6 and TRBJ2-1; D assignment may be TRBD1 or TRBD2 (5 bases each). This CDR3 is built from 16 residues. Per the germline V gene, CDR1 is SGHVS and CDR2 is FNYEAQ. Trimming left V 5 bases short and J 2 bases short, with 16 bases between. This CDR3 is CASSLVGWGTYNEQFF. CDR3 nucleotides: TGTGCCAGCAGCCTGGTTGGTTGGGGGACCTACAATGAGCAGTTCTTC.

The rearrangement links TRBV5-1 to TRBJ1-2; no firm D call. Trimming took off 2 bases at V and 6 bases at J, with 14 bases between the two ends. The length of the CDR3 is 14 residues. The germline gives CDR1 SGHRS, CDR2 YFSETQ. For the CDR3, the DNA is TGCGCCAGCAGCTTCTTAGGCTTAGGAAATGGCTACACCTTC. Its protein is CASSFLGLGNGYTF.

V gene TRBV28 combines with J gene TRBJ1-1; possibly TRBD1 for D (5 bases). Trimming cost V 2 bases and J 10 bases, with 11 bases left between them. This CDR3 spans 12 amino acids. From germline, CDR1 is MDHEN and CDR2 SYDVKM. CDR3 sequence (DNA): TGTGCCAGCAGTTTAGGTTCCGGGGGAGCTTTCTTT. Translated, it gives CASSLGSGGAFF.

DNA for the CDR3: TGTGCCAGCAGCACCGGGACAGATCAAGAGACCCAGTACTTC. This gives the protein CASSTGTDQETQYF. The chain joins TRBV5-4 to TRBJ2-5; 7 bases map to TRBD1. CDR1 SGHNT and CDR2 YYREEE come from the germline V gene (reference sequence). This CDR3 has 14 residues. With V trimmed by 4 bases and J by 2 bases, 5 bases remained unmatched. Together with reference TRBV5-4 and TRBJ2-5, the CDR3 gives the full variable domain: ETGVTQSPTHLIKTRGQQVTLRCSSQSGHNTVSWYQQALGQGPQFIFQYYREEENGRGNFPPRFSGLQFPNYSSELNVNALELDDSALYLCASSTGTDQETQYFGPGTRLLVL.

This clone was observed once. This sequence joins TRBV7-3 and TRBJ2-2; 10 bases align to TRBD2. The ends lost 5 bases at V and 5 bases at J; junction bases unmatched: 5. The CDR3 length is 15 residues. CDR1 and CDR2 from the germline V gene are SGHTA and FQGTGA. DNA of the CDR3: TGTGCCAGCAGCCCAGCGGGAGGGGGTACCGGGGAGCTGTTTTTT. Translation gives CASSPAGGGTGELFF.

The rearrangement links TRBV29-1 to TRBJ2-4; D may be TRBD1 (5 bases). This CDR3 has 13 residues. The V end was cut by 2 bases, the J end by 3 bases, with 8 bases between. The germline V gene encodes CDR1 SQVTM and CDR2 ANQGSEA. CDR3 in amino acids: CSVERDSKNIQYF. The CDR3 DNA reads TGCAGCGTTGAAAGAGACAGCAAAAACATTCAGTACTTC.

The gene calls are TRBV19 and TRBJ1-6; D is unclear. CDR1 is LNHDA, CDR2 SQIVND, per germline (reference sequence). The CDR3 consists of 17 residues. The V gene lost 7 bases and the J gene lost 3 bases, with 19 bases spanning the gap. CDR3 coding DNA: TGTGCCAGTAAACGGGGATCGACCACTTACTATAATTCACCCCTCCACTTT. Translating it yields CASKRGSTTYYNSPLHF.

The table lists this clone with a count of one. The CDR3 bases are TGTGCCAGCACCCCACGGGAGGGGACGACTAATGAAAAACTGTTTTTT. This sequence encodes CASTPREGTTNEKLFF. The rearrangement joins TRBV9 to TRBJ1-4, with D possibly TRBD1 on 5 matching bases. CDR3 length equals 16 residues. V lost 6 bases and J 2 bases, leaving 17 bases between the germline ends. Looked up from germline, CDR1 is SGDLS and CDR2 is YYNGEE. Using reference TRBV9 and TRBJ1-4 for the parts outside the CDR3, the full variable domain is DSGVTQTPKHLITATGQRVTLRCSPRSGDLSVYWYQQSLDQGLQFLIQYYNGEERAKGNILERFSAQQFPDLHSELNLSSLELGDSALYFCASTPREGTTNEKLFFGSGTQLSVL.

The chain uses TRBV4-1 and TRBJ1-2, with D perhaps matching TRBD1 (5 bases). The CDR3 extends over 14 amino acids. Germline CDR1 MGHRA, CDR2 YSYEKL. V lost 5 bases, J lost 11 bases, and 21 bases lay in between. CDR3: CASSSLPGPISYTF. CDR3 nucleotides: TGCGCCAGCAGCTCCCTACCGGGGCCTATTTCATACACCTTC.

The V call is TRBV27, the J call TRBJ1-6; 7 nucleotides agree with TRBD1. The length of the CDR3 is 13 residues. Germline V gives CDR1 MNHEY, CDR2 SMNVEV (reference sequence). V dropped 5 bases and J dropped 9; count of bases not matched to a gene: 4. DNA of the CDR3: TGTGCCAGCAGTCCGGGACAGAGTTCACCCCTCCACTTT. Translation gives CASSPGQSSPLHF.